Listed below are T cell receptor beta chains from one sample, sequenced in a study of shared clonotypes between healthy human individuals. Here immunoSEQ multiplex PCR was the method, and the copy in TCRdb shows in-frame clones only, minus some. The sample comprises roughly 1 million clones, roughly 74% of which are singletons, and around 0.47% rests with the top ten. Sequences were obtained from memory CD4+ T cells from PBMCs. The receptors derive from a man between 18 and 29 years old in good health. Some clones in this sample may be carry-over from other donors' samples. Both conserved end residues are part of each CDR3. A D gene is named only where the DNA matches it firmly. Rows give clone size only sometimes, using once, few, many, or a class for an expanded clone.

V	D	J	size	CDR3	DNA
TRBV28	TRBD1	TRBJ1-2	.	CASSLFRGTDSNYGYTF	TGTGCCAGCAGTTTATTTAGAGGGACAGACTCTAACTATGGCTACACCTTC
TRBV28	.	TRBJ1-3	.	CASSHPLQGNTIYF	TGTGCCAGCAGTCACCCCCTTCAGGGCAACACCATATATTTT
TRBV28	TRBD1	TRBJ1-5	.	CASSLWDSNNQPQHF	TGTGCCAGCAGTTTGTGGGACAGTAACAATCAGCCCCAGCATTTT
TRBV28	.	TRBJ1-2	.	CASSATGPPHIHTF	TGTGCCAGCAGCGCAACCGGGCCCCCGCACATTCACACCTTC
TRBV28	.	TRBJ2-2	.	CASSSGTGELFF	TGTGCCAGCAGTTCTGGGACCGGGGAGCTGTTTTTT
TRBV21-1	.	TRBJ2-5	.	CASSTLEGTLTITQETQYF	TGTGCCAGCAGCACCCTTGAGGGGACTCTGACTATAACCCAAGAGACCCAGTACTTC
TRBV7-9	.	TRBJ2-7	once	CASSLFSGSGEQYF	TGTGCCAGCAGCTTATTTTCAGGGTCTGGCGAGCAGTACTTC
TRBV4-1	TRBD2	TRBJ2-3	.	CASSQDLAGEADTQYF	TGCGCCAGCAGCCAAGATCTAGCGGGAGAGGCAGATACGCAGTATTTT
TRBV5-4	.	TRBJ2-1	.	CASSLRGSGSSYNEQFF	TGTGCCAGCAGCTTGCGGGGTTCTGGCAGCTCCTACAATGAGCAGTTCTTC
TRBV27	TRBD2	TRBJ2-7	.	CASGLAGVTYEQYF	TGTGCCAGCGGATTAGCGGGAGTCACCTACGAGCAGTACTTC
TRBV2	TRBD1	TRBJ2-2	few	CASSETGIPGELFF	TGTGCCAGCAGCGAGACAGGGATCCCCGGGGAGCTGTTTTTT
TRBV2	TRBD1	TRBJ1-2	.	CASSVGTARGYTF	TGTGCCAGCAGCGTTGGGACAGCCAGGGGCTACACCTTC
TRBV28	.	TRBJ1-5	.	CASSLPGQPQHF	TGTGCCAGCAGTTTACCAGGACAGCCCCAGCATTTT
TRBV2	.	TRBJ1-1	few	CASKESGFSEAFF	TGTGCCAGCAAGGAATCGGGGTTTTCTGAAGCTTTCTTT
TRBV9	TRBD1	TRBJ1-1	.	CASSPQAGTGTEAFF	TGTGCCAGCAGCCCCCAAGCGGGGACAGGGACTGAAGCTTTCTTT
TRBV25-1	TRBD1	TRBJ1-4	.	CASSEYPGGSTNEKLFF	TGTGCCAGCAGTGAATACCCAGGGGGCTCAACTAATGAAAAACTGTTTTTT
TRBV18	TRBD1	TRBJ1-3	.	CASSPTPGQGAGNTIYF	TGTGCCAGCTCACCAACACCGGGACAGGGGGCTGGAAACACCATATATTTT
TRBV5-6	TRBD2	TRBJ2-1	.	CASRAGLASYNEQFF	TGTGCCAGCAGGGCGGGACTAGCGAGCTACAATGAGCAGTTCTTC
TRBV6-5	.	TRBJ1-6	.	CASSSTDNNSPLHF	TGTGCCAGCAGTTCGACAGACAATAATTCACCCCTCCACTTT
TRBV28	TRBD2	TRBJ2-5	.	CASSFLREGHVTQYF	TGTGCCAGCAGTTTCCTCCGGGAGGGCCATGTGACCCAGTACTTC
TRBV5-1	.	TRBJ2-7	.	CASSDSYSYEQYF	TGCGCCAGCAGCGACAGCTACTCCTACGAGCAGTACTTC
TRBV27	TRBD1	TRBJ2-5	.	CASSPGGETQYF	TGTGCCAGCAGTCCAGGGGGAGAGACCCAGTACTTC
TRBV4-1	TRBD2	TRBJ2-1	.	CASSQVAGGPDGLDNEQFF	TGCGCCAGCAGCCAAGTAGCGGGAGGGCCGGATGGGTTAGACAATGAGCAGTTCTTC
TRBV5-4	.	TRBJ2-3	few	CASSSRQGGDTQYF	TGTGCCAGCAGCTCTAGACAGGGAGGAGATACGCAGTATTTT
TRBV9	.	TRBJ1-1	.	CASSVLGATEAFF	TGTGCCAGCAGCGTACTAGGGGCCACTGAAGCTTTCTTT
TRBV5-1	TRBD2	TRBJ2-3	once	CASSLIAGGTDTQYF	TGCGCCAGCAGCTTGATTGCGGGAGGAACAGATACGCAGTATTTT
TRBV7-2	.	TRBJ2-3	.	CASSQDGNTDTQYF	TGTGCCAGCAGCCAGGACGGAAACACAGATACGCAGTATTTT
TRBV5-6	TRBD2	TRBJ2-7	.	CASSLVTSSEQYF	TGTGCCAGCAGCTTGGTGACTAGCTCCGAGCAGTACTTC
TRBV15	.	TRBJ1-2	.	CATSSRSGVYGYTF	TGTGCCACCAGCTCCCGCTCGGGGGTTTATGGCTACACCTTC
TRBV6-1	TRBD1	TRBJ2-5	once	CATSGQPPETQYF	TGTGCCACCTCGGGACAGCCTCCAGAGACCCAGTACTTC
TRBV5-4	.	TRBJ2-7	.	CASSKGGSNTYYEQYF	TGTGCCAGCAGTAAAGGGGGTTCGAACACCTACTACGAGCAGTACTTC
TRBV6-1	.	TRBJ2-2	.	CASSEEYTGELFF	TGTGCCAGCAGTGAGGAGTACACCGGGGAGCTGTTTTTT
TRBV7-2	TRBD2	TRBJ2-7	.	CASSPIAGVSPEQYF	TGTGCCAGCAGCCCAATAGCGGGAGTTAGCCCTGAGCAGTACTTC
TRBV7-2	.	TRBJ2-5	.	CASSLPNQETQYF	TGTGCCAGCAGCTTGCCCAACCAAGAGACCCAGTACTTC
TRBV27	TRBD1	TRBJ1-2	many	CASSFYAGQGLNYGYTF	TGTGCCAGCAGTTTTTATGCCGGACAGGGACTTAACTATGGCTACACCTTC
TRBV7-3	.	TRBJ2-1	few	CASSLRWGPTDEQFF	TGTGCCAGCAGCTTAAGGTGGGGACCAACCGATGAGCAGTTCTTC
TRBV28	.	TRBJ2-1	.	CASSPIAYNEQFF	TGTGCCAGCAGTCCAATTGCCTACAATGAGCAGTTCTTC
TRBV10-3	TRBD1	TRBJ2-7	.	CAISGTQGANEQYF	TGTGCCATCAGTGGTACACAGGGGGCCAACGAGCAGTACTTC
TRBV28	.	TRBJ2-3	.	CASRPPGWADTQYF	TGTGCCAGCAGACCGCCGGGATGGGCAGATACGCAGTATTTT
TRBV4-2	.	TRBJ2-1	.	CASSQGGSYNEQFF	TGTGCCAGCAGCCAAGGGGGGTCCTACAATGAGCAGTTCTTC
TRBV30	.	TRBJ2-5	once	CASGDGWETQYF	TGTGCCTCGGGGGATGGATGGGAGACCCAGTACTTC
TRBV28	TRBD1	TRBJ2-7	.	CASSYLPGQGPYEQYF	TGTGCCAGCAGTTACCTTCCGGGACAGGGCCCCTACGAGCAGTACTTC
TRBV28	TRBD1	TRBJ1-1	.	CASSGDSRRSLDTEAFF	TGTGCCAGCAGTGGGGACAGCCGTCGGAGCCTGGACACTGAAGCTTTCTTT
TRBV18	TRBD1	TRBJ1-4	.	CASSPQPGQGAAYEKLFF	TGTGCCAGCTCACCGCAACCGGGACAGGGGGCTGCGTATGAAAAACTGTTTTTT
TRBV19	.	TRBJ1-1	.	CASSRADGDWVTEAFF	TGTGCCAGTAGTAGGGCAGACGGGGACTGGGTCACTGAAGCTTTCTTT
TRBV29-1	.	TRBJ2-7	.	CSVAPGLGYEQYF	TGCAGCGTTGCGCCCGGGCTCGGCTACGAGCAGTACTTC
TRBV5-1	.	TRBJ1-2	.	CASSFSRTESYGYTF	TGCGCCAGCAGCTTCTCGAGGACGGAGAGCTATGGCTACACCTTC
TRBV6-5	.	TRBJ2-2	once	CASSYSIVHSGKLFF	TGTGCCAGCAGTTACTCGATCGTTCATTCAGGGAAGCTGTTTTTT
TRBV29-1	TRBD1	TRBJ1-2	.	CSVEGRGANYGYTF	TGCAGCGTTGAAGGCAGGGGGGCTAACTATGGCTACACCTTC
TRBV30	TRBD2	TRBJ2-2	.	CAWTPGLAGAGELFF	TGTGCCTGGACCCCTGGACTAGCGGGAGCCGGGGAGCTGTTTTTT
TRBV5-4	TRBD2	TRBJ2-2	.	CASSSLSGSNTGELFF	TGTGCCAGCAGCTCCCTTAGCGGGAGCAACACCGGGGAGCTGTTTTTT